These 26 T cell receptor beta chains share one sample of origin, sequenced in a study of shared clonotypes between healthy human individuals. Produced via immunoSEQ multiplex PCR; TCRdb's table is partial and in-frame only. The table records approximately 1,500,000 clones, around 97% of them present only once. Sequences were obtained from naive CD4+ T cells sorted from blood. Subset described: CD45RA+ positively selected. These TCRs come from a man aged 30 to 39 in good health.

J is TRBJ2-7 and V is TRBV20-1; D is undetermined. Germline lookup yields CDR1 DFQATT and CDR2 SNEGSKA (reference sequence). Between the trimmed V and J ends, which lost 7 bases and 7 bases, there was a span of 14 bases. There are 11 residues in the CDR3. CDR3 DNA sequence: TGCAGTGTCTCGCGAACGTGGGAGCAGTACTTC. Protein product: CSVSRTWEQYF.

Written as DNA, the CDR3 is TGTGCCAGCAGTGGTAAGGGACTAGCGGCAATATACAATGAGCAGTTCTTC. Residues: CASSGKGLAAIYNEQFF. The J gene is TRBJ2-1, the V gene TRBV6-1, with 11 bases fitting TRBD2. Trimming cost V 4 bases and J 4 bases; bases outside gene matches: 9. In germline, CDR1 is MNHNS, CDR2 SASEGT. The CDR3 sequence is 17 residues long.

The genes are TRBV15 and TRBJ2-7, with 9 bases identical to TRBD2. CDR1 is LNHNV and CDR2 is YYDKDF in the germline V gene (reference sequence). V was pared by 5 bases and J by 4 bases, with 15 bases of the junction left unmatched. The CDR3 is made up of 17 amino acids. DNA for the CDR3: TGTGCCACCAGCCTCCTCCATAGCGGGAGCCGTGGGTACGAGCAGTACTTC. Translation: CATSLLHSGSRGYEQYF.

This chain joins TRBV28 and TRBJ1-5, with 8 positions matching TRBD1. The J segment lost 6 bases and the V segment lost 4 bases, leaving 11 bases of the junction unmatched. Germline V gene lookup returns CDR1 MDHEN and CDR2 SYDVKM. The length of the CDR3 is 16 residues. The CDR3 loop reads CASSSHLGQGTQPQHF. CDR3 in DNA: TGTGCCAGCAGTTCCCATCTTGGACAGGGCACTCAGCCCCAGCATTTT. The full variable domain, completed using reference TRBV28 and TRBJ1-5, is DVKVTQSSRYLVKRTGEKVFLECVQDMDHENMFWYRQDPGLGLRLIYFSYDVKMKEKGDIPEGYSVSREKKERFSLILESASTNQTSMYLCASSSHLGQGTQPQHFGDGTRLSIL.

The chain recombines TRBV19 with TRBJ2-2; no definite D call. Trimming removed 2 bases at V and 4 bases at J, with 14 bases between. Germline CDR1 is LNHDA and CDR2 is SQIVND (reference sequence). The CDR3 is 16 residues long. The CDR3: CASSIRQVMGTGELFF. Written as DNA, the CDR3 is TGTGCCAGTAGTATAAGGCAGGTGATGGGCACCGGGGAGCTGTTTTTT. Using reference TRBV19 and TRBJ2-2 for the parts outside the CDR3, the full variable domain is DGGITQSPKYLFRKEGQNVTLSCEQNLNHDAMYWYRQDPGQGLRLIYYSQIVNDFQKGDIAEGYSVSREKKESFPLTVTSAQKNPTAFYLCASSIRQVMGTGELFFGEGSRLTVL.

This rearrangement joins TRBV6-5 to TRBJ2-1; D call uncertain. Germline V gene lookup returns CDR1 MNHEY and CDR2 SVGAGI. Trimming left V 7 bases short and J 5 bases short, with 12 bases between. There are 13 residues in the CDR3. The CDR3 nucleotides are TGTGCCAGCACTCCGCCAGCCCACAATGAGCAGTTCTTC. Translated: CASTPPAHNEQFF.

The rearrangement joins TRBV28 to TRBJ1-2; 8 nucleotides match TRBD1. Germline lookup yields CDR1 MDHEN and CDR2 SYDVKM. V lost 6 bases and J lost 3; bases outside the gene matches: 9. The CDR3 runs 15 residues. CDR3 protein: CASSRLQGAYYGYTF. The CDR3 DNA sequence: TGTGCCAGCAGCCGCCTTCAGGGGGCTTACTATGGCTACACCTTC.

The chain uses TRBV18 and TRBJ2-5, with a tentative D call TRBD1 (5 bases). The germline V gene has CDR1 KGHSH and CDR2 LQKENI. CDR3 length: 13 amino acids. The V gene lost 3 bases and the J gene lost 7 bases, with 12 bases spanning the gap. The CDR3 DNA is TGTGCCAGCTCACCCCAGGGTAGGGTGACCCAGTACTTC. Its protein is CASSPQGRVTQYF.

This clone has a handful of counts. This chain uses TRBV27 with TRBJ2-7; D not certain. V was cut by 8 bases and J by 5 bases, with 10 bases left in between. CDR1 and CDR2 from the germline V gene are MNHEY and SMNVEV (reference sequence). The CDR3 runs to 11 residues. This CDR3 is CASPMADEQYF. DNA of the CDR3: TGTGCCAGCCCGATGGCGGACGAGCAGTACTTC.

V and J are TRBV6-1 and TRBJ1-1, with D unresolved. Per germline, CDR1 MNHNS and CDR2 SASEGT. Deletions cut 7 bases from V and 11 bases from J, with 14 bases between. The CDR3 sequence is 11 residues long. The CDR3 region is CASTGSYMAFF. The CDR3, as DNA: TGTGCCAGCACCGGGAGTTATATGGCTTTCTTT.

The chain uses TRBV5-1 and TRBJ2-1, with D perhaps TRBD1 (5 bases). V shed 7 bases and J shed 8 bases, with 13 bases lying between them. This CDR3 is built from 12 residues. Germline CDR1 and CDR2: SGHRS and YFSETQ. CDR3 DNA: TGCGCCAGCCGAAGGGAAGGGGATGAGCAGTTCTTC. Protein product: CASRREGDEQFF.

CDR3 bases: TGTGCCAGCTCTCGGACTGCATTCGGAAACACCATATATTTT. It encodes CASSRTAFGNTIYF. This chain connects TRBV18 to TRBJ1-3, with unresolved D. Germline CDR1 KGHSH, CDR2 LQKENI. Trimming left V 6 bases short and J 4 bases short, with 13 bases between. This CDR3 comprises 14 residues.

The V call is TRBV5-1, the J call TRBJ1-1; D gene uncertain. Germline V gene lookup returns CDR1 SGHRS and CDR2 YFSETQ. The ends were cut back, 1 base at V and 0 bases at J, with 10 bases in the middle. The CDR3 totals 15 residues. The CDR3 sequence: CASSLSPGLNTEAFF. The DNA for the CDR3 is TGCGCCAGCAGCTTGTCCCCAGGCCTGAACACTGAAGCTTTCTTT.

The J gene is TRBJ2-3, the V gene TRBV4-1, with 11 bases identical to TRBD2. Looked up from germline, CDR1 is MGHRA and CDR2 is YSYEKL. V was clipped by 4 bases and J by 2 bases; unmatched bases: 2. CDR3 length: 15 amino acids. CDR3 DNA: TGCGCCAGCAGCCGACTAGCGGGGCTCACAGATACGCAGTATTTT. Translated: CASSRLAGLTDTQYF.

V gene TRBV25-1 combines with J gene TRBJ2-7; perhaps TRBD2 as D (5 bases). V gave up 6 bases and J gave up 3 bases, with 9 bases separating them. This CDR3 spans 12 amino acids. Germline values: CDR1 MGHDK, CDR2 SYGVNS. The CDR3 reads CASRGSSYEQYF. CDR3 in DNA: TGTGCCAGCAGGGGGAGTAGCTACGAGCAGTACTTC.

This chain joins TRBV6-5 and TRBJ2-1; the D gene is possibly TRBD2 (6 bases). Per germline, CDR1 MNHEY and CDR2 SVGAGI. The CDR3 is 15 amino acids. V lost 4 bases and J lost 9, with 19 bases in between. CDR3 residues: CASSWETSPRGEQFF. CDR3 DNA sequence: TGTGCCAGCAGTTGGGAAACTAGCCCCCGCGGTGAGCAGTTCTTC.

The chain combines TRBV15 with TRBJ2-7; 9 bases map to TRBD1. CDR3 length equals 13 residues. Looked up from germline, CDR1 is LNHNV and CDR2 is YYDKDF (reference sequence). With 3 bases clipped from V and 10 bases from J, the junction kept 7 bases outside the gene matches. CDR3 bases: TGTGCCACCAGCAGGGGGGGGACAGGGCCTCAGTACTTC. Encoded protein: CATSRGGTGPQYF.

Only a few counts were recorded for this clone. This rearrangement joins TRBV9 to TRBJ1-2, with a possible D match to TRBD1 (6 bases). The CDR3 totals 15 residues. Germline CDR1 is SGDLS and CDR2 is YYNGEE. V was cut by 0 bases and J by 3 bases, with 12 bases left in between. The CDR3 reads CASSVGSGGDYGYTF. CDR3 nucleotide sequence: TGTGCCAGCAGCGTAGGGTCTGGGGGCGACTATGGCTACACCTTC.

J is TRBJ2-1 and V is TRBV7-9; the match to TRBD2 covers 12 bases. The germline V gene encodes CDR1 SEHNR and CDR2 FQNEAQ (reference sequence). V shed 1 base and J 6 bases; nucleotides not matched to a gene: 4. This CDR3 region has 16 residues. CDR3 bases: TGTGCCAGCAGCTTAGAGTGGACTAGCGGGACCAATGAGCAGTTCTTC. This gives the protein CASSLEWTSGTNEQFF.

This clone has only one observation. One end of the junction is discordant with germline, which a read error may explain. V is TRBV28 and J is TRBJ2-7; D remains ambiguous. Germline values: CDR1 MDHEN, CDR2 SYDVKM. The CDR3 spans 11 residues. The CDR3, as DNA: TGTGCCAGCAGTCCCTCCCACGAGCAGTACTTC. Encoded protein: CASSPSHEQYF. The full variable domain, rest sourced from reference TRBV28 and TRBJ2-7, is DVKVTQSSRYLVKRTGEKVFLECVQDMDHENMFWYRQDPGLGLRLIYFSYDVKMKEKGDIPEGYSVSREKKERFSLILESASTNQTSMYLCASSPSHEQYFGPGTRLTVT.

The gene calls are TRBV2 and TRBJ2-2; D tentatively reads TRBD1 or TRBD2 (5 bases each). Germline lookup yields CDR1 SNHLY and CDR2 FYNNEI. Between the trimmed V and J ends, which lost 3 bases and 7 bases, there was a span of 15 bases. The CDR3 is 15 residues long. CDR3 amino acids: CASSEVGTPNGELFF. The CDR3 DNA reads TGTGCCAGCAGTGAGGTGGGGACCCCAAACGGGGAGCTGTTTTTT.

This chain joins TRBV7-4 and TRBJ1-5; 9 positions agree with TRBD1. The germline gives CDR1 SGHVT, CDR2 SQSDAQ. This CDR3 is built from 16 residues. J lost 6 bases, V lost 3 bases, and 9 bases had no gene match. The CDR3 region is CASSLSARQGGQPQHF. In DNA, the CDR3 is TGTGCCAGCAGCTTGTCCGCCCGACAGGGGGGTCAGCCCCAGCATTTT. Complete variable domain (other parts from reference TRBV7-4 and TRBJ1-5): GAGVSQSPRYKVAKRGRDVALRCDSISGHVTLYWYRQTLGQGSEVLTYSQSDAQRDKSGRPSGRFSAERPERSVSTLKIQRTEQGDSAVYLCASSLSARQGGQPQHFGDGTRLSIL.

The V call is TRBV19, the J call TRBJ2-3, with TRBD1 as a possible D gene (6 bases). The CDR3 covers 13 residues. V lost 5 bases and J lost 5, with 11 bases in between. Germline CDR1 and CDR2: LNHDA and SQIVND (reference sequence). CDR3 residues: CASSQSRGDTQYF. Here the CDR3 DNA reads TGTGCCAGTAGTCAGTCCAGGGGAGATACGCAGTATTTT.

V usage is TRBV2 and J usage is TRBJ1-1; D is unclear. The CDR3 loop spans 13 amino acids. Germline CDR1 is SNHLY and CDR2 is FYNNEI. The germline V and J ends were trimmed by 4 bases and 0 bases, with 6 bases remaining between them. The CDR3 nucleotides read TGTGCCAGCAGTGCCCTTTTGAACACTGAAGCTTTCTTT. This encodes CASSALLNTEAFF.

The gene calls are TRBV30 and TRBJ1-2, with 8 bases lining up with TRBD1. After removal of 2 bases from V and 8 bases from J, the junction contained 1 base not matched to a gene. Germline CDR1 and CDR2: GTSNPN and SVGIG (reference sequence). CDR3 length equals 11 residues. CDR3 DNA sequence: TGTGCCTGGAGTCCAGGGGGCGGCTACACCTTC. This translates into CAWSPGGGYTF.

The rearrangement links TRBV28 to TRBJ1-1; 7 bases line up with TRBD1. V lost 6 bases to trimming and J lost 1 base; unmatched junction nucleotides: 8. Germline CDR1 is MDHEN and CDR2 is SYDVKM. The CDR3 has 15 amino acids. The CDR3 bases are TGTGCCAGCAGCTCCACGGGACAGAAGAACACTGAAGCTTTCTTT. Encoded protein: CASSSTGQKNTEAFF.